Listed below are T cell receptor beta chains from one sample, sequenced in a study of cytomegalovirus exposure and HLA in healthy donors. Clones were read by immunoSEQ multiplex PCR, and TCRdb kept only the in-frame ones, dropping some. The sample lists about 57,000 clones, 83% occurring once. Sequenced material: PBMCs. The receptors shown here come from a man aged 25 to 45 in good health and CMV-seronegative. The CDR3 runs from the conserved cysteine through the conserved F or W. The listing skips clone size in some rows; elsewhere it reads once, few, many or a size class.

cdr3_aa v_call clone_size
CATQRGAGTDTQYF TRBV19 NA
CASSQGLRYEQYF TRBV14 NA
CASSQSRGASEETQYF TRBV4-3 NA
CASSERGQNNYGYTF TRBV6-1 NA
CASSPWGGSYEQYF TRBV7-2 NA
CASSLVRGLGSPLHF TRBV5-1 few
CSVPPWTSGSKNEQFF TRBV29-1 NA
CASSVLAVKTYEQYF TRBV9 NA
CASSHSQGWNYGYTF TRBV5-6 NA
CASSQKGNQPQHF TRBV13 NA
CATGLPPETQYF TRBV2 NA
CASSLAPAGGETQYF TRBV5-6 NA
CASSPSTDRGQGYTF TRBV7-2 once
CASSLGPGTGGETQYF TRBV11-3 NA
CASSASWNTEAFF TRBV7-9 NA
CASGSGDQPQHF TRBV12-5 NA
CSDRQGVRGYTF TRBV29-1 NA
CASSFQGSYEQYF TRBV5-6 NA
CASSIYRGNQPQHF TRBV19 NA
CASSGGQNTEAFF TRBV6-1 NA
CASGGAPSTDTQYF TRBV11-1 NA
CSVEVPRGGIAKNIQYF TRBV29-1 NA
CASSYGTGGYRETQYF TRBV6-5 NA
CASSLEGLSKETQYF TRBV5-4 NA
CASRGGSGNQPQHF TRBV6-6 once
CASSLRGSNEKLFF TRBV5-1 few
CASSYSRQQETQYF TRBV6-5 NA
CASSYGTGEGGYGYTF TRBV9 NA
CASSLAATGLGNTIYF TRBV7-2 NA
CASSLQGINQPQHF TRBV5-4 NA
CASTPDTQGRNEQFF TRBV5-4 NA
CASRAGMGSEAFF TRBV19 NA
CASSLEEGLIETQYF TRBV7-6 once
CASGLGLAGGETQYF TRBV12-5 once
CASKLRRQDPTEAFF TRBV27 NA
CASSLEGVTRFFGELFF TRBV11-2 NA
CASSSRTGGSPLHF TRBV27 NA
CASYRGYGYTF TRBV6-6 NA
CAWSFGTDGPGYTF TRBV30 once
CASRDDRGGHENIQYF TRBV5-8 NA
CASSWGTGGNEQFF TRBV6-5 NA
CASSLVGPFGANVLTF TRBV5-6 NA
CASSQAMARELFF TRBV4-1 NA
CASTPKGRDTDTQYF TRBV9 NA
CASRRGQDLQPQHF TRBV2 NA
CASSGRTSGSYNEQFF TRBV11-3 NA
CASSYQGDTGELFF TRBV5-1 NA
CAWSSPDRDEVSYTF TRBV30 NA
CASGSPSGSPNYNEQFF TRBV9 NA
CASSLELGGELFF TRBV7-6 NA
CSSSPRGTGPREQYF TRBV7-9 NA
CASSPRGGASYEQYF TRBV27 NA
CASSQVTGTDTQYF TRBV4-2 NA
CASSDLPYGELFF TRBV6-4 NA
CATRSRKGGTGVLAFF TRBV15 NA
CASSLLPSGVIRSYEQYF TRBV5-6 few
CASSIAETANTGELFF TRBV19 NA
CASSAPQVAGGAPTYEQYF TRBV7-2 NA
CASSPWEGGQNTEAFF TRBV7-9 NA